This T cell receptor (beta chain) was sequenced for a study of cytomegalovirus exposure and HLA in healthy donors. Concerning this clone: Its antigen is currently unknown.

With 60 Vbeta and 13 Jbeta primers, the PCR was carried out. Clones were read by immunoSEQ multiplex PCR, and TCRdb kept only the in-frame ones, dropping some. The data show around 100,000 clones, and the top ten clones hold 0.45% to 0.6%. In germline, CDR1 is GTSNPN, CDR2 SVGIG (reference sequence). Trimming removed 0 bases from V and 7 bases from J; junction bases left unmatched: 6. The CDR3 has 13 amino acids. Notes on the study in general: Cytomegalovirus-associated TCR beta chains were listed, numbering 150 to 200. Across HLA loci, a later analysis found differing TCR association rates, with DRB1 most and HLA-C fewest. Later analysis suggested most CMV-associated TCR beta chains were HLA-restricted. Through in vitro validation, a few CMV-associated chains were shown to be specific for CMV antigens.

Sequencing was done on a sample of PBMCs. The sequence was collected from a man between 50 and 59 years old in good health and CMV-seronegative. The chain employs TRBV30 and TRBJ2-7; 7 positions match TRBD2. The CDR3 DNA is TGTGCCTGGAGTGTACGGGGGGTGGTGGAGCAGTACTTC. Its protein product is CAWSVRGVVEQYF.